This TCR beta chain was captured in a study of lymphopenia after photon versus proton radiotherapy. The CDR3 is made up of 15 amino acids. The V gene's germline CDR1 is LGHNA and CDR2 YNFKEQ. The ends were cut back, 0 bases at V and 3 bases at J, with 9 bases in the middle. Only in-frame clones appear in the TCRdb table, and some are missing; sequencing was by immunoSEQ multiplex PCR. This repertoire shows tens of thousands of clones, about 85% found once; its top ten account for roughly 20%. Study-wide findings and caveats: Photon-treated patients lost naive T cells and TCR diversity; proton-treated stayed stable. Better survival with proton therapy was suggested as possible, not demonstrated. Oligoclonal CD8+ Temra expansion after nadir drove photon patients' diversity drop. Post-nadir TCR diversity decline inversely tracked overall survival among those who died.

Turning to this clone: Its antigen is currently unknown.

The sample here was peripheral blood, taken from a patient treated with photon-based radiotherapy. This clonotype was obtained from a man in his sixties with pancreatic cancer. The rearrangement links TRBV4-2 to TRBJ2-1; D is undetermined. CDR3: CASSQENSHYNEQFF. CDR3 sequence (DNA): TGTGCCAGCAGCCAAGAAAATAGCCACTACAATGAGCAGTTCTTC.